Listed below are T cell receptor beta chains from one sample, sequenced in a study of T cell responses to AZD1222 COVID-19 vaccine. Assay: immunoSEQ multiplex PCR; the TCRdb copy retains only in-frame clones and omits some. This table has under 150,000 clones, about 90% appearing once. The source was peripheral blood, collected 28 days after the second AZD1222 dose. The receptors come from an adult who received the AZD1222 COVID-19 vaccine. The CDR3 runs from the conserved cysteine through the conserved F or W. Fields, in order: J gene, V gene, CDR3 protein.

TRBJ1-2	TRBV28	CASSPPDRAVSGYTF
TRBJ2-4	TRBV11-2	CASSPGGSNIQYF
TRBJ1-3	TRBV30	CAWSLVSGNTIYF
TRBJ2-2	TRBV19	CASSPSSSRSNTGELFF
TRBJ1-2	TRBV6-5	CASSRGQGLNGYTF
TRBJ1-2	TRBV4-3	CASSQDSDKSYGYTF
TRBJ2-2	TRBV30	CARRGRAGNTGELFF
TRBJ1-2	TRBV6-5	CASSYSFGPDVYGYTF
TRBJ1-5	TRBV6-5	CASSSGTDQPQHF
TRBJ2-1	TRBV5-8	CASSLRDRDDEQFF
TRBJ2-7	TRBV27	CASSGGPYEQYF
TRBJ2-2	TRBV7-7	CASSSGRSVSGELFF
TRBJ1-2	TRBV28	CASSSLSALIRIPYGYTF
TRBJ1-1	TRBV19	CASSIDRGREAFF
TRBJ2-1	TRBV2	CASTGESNEQFF
TRBJ1-5	TRBV6-5	CASSLGGAGQPQHF
TRBJ2-1	TRBV3-1/TRBV3-2	CASSKNPEVTNEQFF
TRBJ2-3	TRBV27	CASSSLTAGSTDTQYF
TRBJ2-3	TRBV7-6	CASSFRVTDTQYF
TRBJ1-1	TRBV7-2	CASSPKLGNTEAFF
TRBJ2-2	TRBV19	CASSIGSRGTGELFF
TRBJ2-1	TRBV19	CASSRRTGSSYNEQFF
TRBJ2-7	TRBV6-2/TRBV6-3	CASSLMGLGREQYF
TRBJ1-1	TRBV6-5	CASSYDSPNTEAFF
TRBJ2-7	TRBV5-5	CASSLDRGGWEQYF
TRBJ1-5	TRBV4-2	CASSQDLYSNQPQHF
TRBJ1-1	TRBV18	CASSRVVNTEAFF
TRBJ2-3	TRBV5-6	CATGGAPRTDTQYF
TRBJ1-2	TRBV27	CASSPGQGNYGYTF
TRBJ2-3	TRBV5-1	CASSLVHGGDTQYF
TRBJ1-1	TRBV3-1/TRBV3-2	CASSQLAGGTEAFF
TRBJ1-2	TRBV6-5	CASSYSGGMSSNGYTF
TRBJ1-1	TRBV29-1	CSGTGGNTEAFF
TRBJ2-1	TRBV2	CASSDPGAWDNEQFF
TRBJ1-1	TRBV7-9	CASSLEGYGEAFF
TRBJ2-2	TRBV5-4	CASSHRQGRGTGELFF
TRBJ2-3	TRBV4-1	CASSQGSRTDTQYF
TRBJ1-4	TRBV13	CASSPGLANEKLFF
TRBJ2-7	TRBV4-1	CASSQEREKTYEQYF
TRBJ2-3	TRBV5-4	CASSSPSDHTDTQYF
TRBJ2-7	TRBV7-2	CASSLAGGTAPYEQYF
TRBJ1-1	TRBV6-5	CASSYELVNTEAFF
TRBJ1-2	TRBV20-1	CSARPGSGYTF
TRBJ2-1	TRBV13	CASSFGSGSIRDEQFF
TRBJ1-1	TRBV7-2	CASSLKGLNTEAFF
TRBJ2-1	TRBV27	CASGFGAKFF
TRBJ1-2	TRBV7-9	CASTMGTGNYGYTF
TRBJ1-2	TRBV12-5	CASGLGVGGYTF
TRBJ2-6	TRBV30	CAHTPGANVLTF
TRBJ1-1	TRBV29-1	CSADSRMNTEAFF
TRBJ1-2	TRBV19	CASSTRQAESGYTF